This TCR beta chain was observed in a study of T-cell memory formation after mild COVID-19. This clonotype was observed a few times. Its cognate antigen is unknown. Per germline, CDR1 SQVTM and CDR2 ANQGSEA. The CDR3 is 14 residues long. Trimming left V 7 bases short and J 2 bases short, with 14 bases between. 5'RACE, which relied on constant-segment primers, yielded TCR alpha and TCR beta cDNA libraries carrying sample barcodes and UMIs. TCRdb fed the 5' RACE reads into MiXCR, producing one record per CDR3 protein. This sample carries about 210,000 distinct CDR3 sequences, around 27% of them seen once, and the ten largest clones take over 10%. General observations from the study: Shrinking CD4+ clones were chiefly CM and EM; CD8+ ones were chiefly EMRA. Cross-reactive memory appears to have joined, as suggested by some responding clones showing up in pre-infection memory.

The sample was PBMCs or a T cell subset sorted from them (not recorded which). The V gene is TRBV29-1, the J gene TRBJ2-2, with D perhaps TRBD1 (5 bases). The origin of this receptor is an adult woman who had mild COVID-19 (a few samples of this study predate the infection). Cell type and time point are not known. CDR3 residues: CSALGQVNTGELFF. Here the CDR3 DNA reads TGCAGCGCGCTGGGGCAGGTTAACACCGGGGAGCTGTTTTTT.